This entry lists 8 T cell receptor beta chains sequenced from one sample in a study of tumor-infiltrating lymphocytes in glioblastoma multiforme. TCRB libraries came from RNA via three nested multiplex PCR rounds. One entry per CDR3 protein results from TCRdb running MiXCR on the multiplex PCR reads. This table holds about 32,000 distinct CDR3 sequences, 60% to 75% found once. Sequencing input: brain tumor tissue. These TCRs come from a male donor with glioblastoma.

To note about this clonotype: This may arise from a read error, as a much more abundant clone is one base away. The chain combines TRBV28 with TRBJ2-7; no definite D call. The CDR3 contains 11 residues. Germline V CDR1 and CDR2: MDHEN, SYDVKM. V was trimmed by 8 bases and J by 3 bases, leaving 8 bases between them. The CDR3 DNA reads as TGTGCCAGCGGTCCGCTCTACGAGCAGTACTTC. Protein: CASGPLYEQYF.

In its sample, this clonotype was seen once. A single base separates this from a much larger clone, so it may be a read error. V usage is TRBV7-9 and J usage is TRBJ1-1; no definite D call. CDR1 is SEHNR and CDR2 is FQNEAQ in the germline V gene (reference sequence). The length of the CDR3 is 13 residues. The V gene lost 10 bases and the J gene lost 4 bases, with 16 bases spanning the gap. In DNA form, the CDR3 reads TGTGCCACCTTACTCCTGGGTGGCACTGAAGCTTTCTTT. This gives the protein CATLLLGGTEAFF.

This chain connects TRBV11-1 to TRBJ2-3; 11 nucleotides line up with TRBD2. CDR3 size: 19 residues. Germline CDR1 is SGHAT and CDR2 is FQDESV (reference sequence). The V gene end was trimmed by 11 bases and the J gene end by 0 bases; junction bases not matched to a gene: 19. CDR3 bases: TGTGCCGGCGGTCACGGGGGACTAGCGGAGGTGAAGAGCACAGATACGCAGTATTTT. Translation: CAGGHGGLAEVKSTDTQYF. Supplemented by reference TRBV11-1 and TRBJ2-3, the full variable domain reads EAEVAQSPRYKITEKSQAVAFWCDPISGHATLYWYRQILGQGPELLVQFQDESVVDDSQLPKDRFSAERLKGVDSTLKIQPAELGDSAMYLCAGGHGGLAEVKSTDTQYFGPGTRLTVL.

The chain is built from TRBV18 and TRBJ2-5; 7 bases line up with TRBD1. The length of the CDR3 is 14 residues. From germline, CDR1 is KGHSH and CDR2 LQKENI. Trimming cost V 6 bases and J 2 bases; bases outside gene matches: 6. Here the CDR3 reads CASSWDRRQETQYF. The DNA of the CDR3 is TGTGCCAGCTCCTGGGACAGACGACAAGAGACCCAGTACTTC.

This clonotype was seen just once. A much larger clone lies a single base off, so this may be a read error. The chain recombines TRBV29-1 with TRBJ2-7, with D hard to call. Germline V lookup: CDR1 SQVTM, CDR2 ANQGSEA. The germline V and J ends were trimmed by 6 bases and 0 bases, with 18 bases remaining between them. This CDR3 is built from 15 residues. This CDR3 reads CSVLGEVLASYEQYF. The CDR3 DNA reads TGCAGCGTACTGGGTGAGGTATTGGCCTCCTACGAGCAGTACTTC.

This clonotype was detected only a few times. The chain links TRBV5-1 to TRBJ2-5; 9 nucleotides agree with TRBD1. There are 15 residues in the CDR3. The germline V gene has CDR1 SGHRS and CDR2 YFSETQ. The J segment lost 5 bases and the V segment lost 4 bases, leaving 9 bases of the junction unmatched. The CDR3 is CASSESGDRVETQYF. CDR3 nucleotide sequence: TGCGCCAGCAGCGAAAGCGGGGACAGGGTGGAGACCCAGTACTTC.

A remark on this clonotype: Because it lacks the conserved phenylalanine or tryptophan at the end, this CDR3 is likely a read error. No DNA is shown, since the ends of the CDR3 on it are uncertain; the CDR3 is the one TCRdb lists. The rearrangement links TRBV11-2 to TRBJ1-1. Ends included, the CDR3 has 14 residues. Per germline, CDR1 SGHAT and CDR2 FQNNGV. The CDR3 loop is CASSLLWGSTEALS.

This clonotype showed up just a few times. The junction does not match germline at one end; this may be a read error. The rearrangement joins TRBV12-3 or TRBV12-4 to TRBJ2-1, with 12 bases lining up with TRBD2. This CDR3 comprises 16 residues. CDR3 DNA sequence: TGTGCCAGCAGTTCAGTCGGACTAGCGGGACATAATGAGCAGTTCTTT. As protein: CASSSVGLAGHNEQFF.